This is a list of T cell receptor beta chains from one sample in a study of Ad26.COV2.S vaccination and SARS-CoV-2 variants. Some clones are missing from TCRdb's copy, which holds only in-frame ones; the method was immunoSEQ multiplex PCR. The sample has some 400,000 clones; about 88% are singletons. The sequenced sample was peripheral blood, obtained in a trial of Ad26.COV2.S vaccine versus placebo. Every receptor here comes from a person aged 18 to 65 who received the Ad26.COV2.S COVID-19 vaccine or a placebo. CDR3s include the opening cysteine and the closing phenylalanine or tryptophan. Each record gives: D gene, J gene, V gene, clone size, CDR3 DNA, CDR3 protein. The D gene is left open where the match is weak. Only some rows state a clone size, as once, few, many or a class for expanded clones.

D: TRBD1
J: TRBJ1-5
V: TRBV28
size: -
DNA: TGTGCCAGCAGACGGGACAGGGGCAATCAGCCCCAGCATTTT
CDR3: CASRRDRGNQPQHF

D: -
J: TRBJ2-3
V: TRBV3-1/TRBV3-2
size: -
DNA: TGTGCCAGCAGCCCGGCAGCATCTAGCACAGATACGCAGTATTTT
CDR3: CASSPAASSTDTQYF

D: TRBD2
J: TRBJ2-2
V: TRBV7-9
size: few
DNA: TGTGCCAGCAGCTTATTAGGACTAGCGACCGGGGAGCTGTTTTTT
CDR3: CASSLLGLATGELFF

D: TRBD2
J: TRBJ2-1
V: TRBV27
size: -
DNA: TGTGCCAGCAGTCGGAGACTAGCGGGAGAGAATGAGCAGTTCTTC
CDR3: CASSRRLAGENEQFF

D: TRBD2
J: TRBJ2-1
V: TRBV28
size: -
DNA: TGTGCCAGCATAGGGGCGGGAGGGCCCCCTGAGCAGTTCTTC
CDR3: CASIGAGGPPEQFF

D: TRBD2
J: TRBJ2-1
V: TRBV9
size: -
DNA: TGTGCCAGCAGCGTTAGCGGGAGTTACAATGAGCAGTTCTTC
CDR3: CASSVSGSYNEQFF

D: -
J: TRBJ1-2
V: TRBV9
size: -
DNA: TGTGCCAGCAGCGTAGCGATGGGGGGCTACACCTTC
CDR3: CASSVAMGGYTF

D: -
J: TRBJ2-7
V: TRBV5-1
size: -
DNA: TGCGCCAGCAGCTTCGACTCTGGGGCCTCCTACGAGCAGTACTTC
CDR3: CASSFDSGASYEQYF

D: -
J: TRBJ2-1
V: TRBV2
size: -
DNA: TGTGCCAGCAGTGATGTGGTCCCTGAGCAGTTCTTC
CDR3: CASSDVVPEQFF

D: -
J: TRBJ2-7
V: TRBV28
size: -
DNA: TGTGCCAGCAGTAGCCGGGACCCAGGCTCCTACGAGCAGTACTTC
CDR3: CASSSRDPGSYEQYF

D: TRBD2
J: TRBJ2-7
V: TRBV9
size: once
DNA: TGTGCCAGCAGCGTAGGCCTAGCGGGAGCCTACGAGCAGTACTTC
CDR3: CASSVGLAGAYEQYF

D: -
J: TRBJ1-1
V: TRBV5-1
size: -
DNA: TGCGCCAGCAGCTTACGGCCCAGCGCACTCCCTTTTGAAGCTTTCTTT
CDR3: CASSLRPSALPFEAFF

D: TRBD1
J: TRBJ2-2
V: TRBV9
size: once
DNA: TGTGCCAGCAGCGTAGGGGGACAGGGGAATGGCGGGGAGCTGTTTTTT
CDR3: CASSVGGQGNGGELFF

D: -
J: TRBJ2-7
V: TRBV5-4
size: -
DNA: TGTGCCAGCAGCCTTCGAGCAGGGCGAGAGCAGTACTTC
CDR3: CASSLRAGREQYF

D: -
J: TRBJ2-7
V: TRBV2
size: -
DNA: TGTGCCAGCAAGGTTTATGCACAGGGGGGGTCCTACGAGCAGTACTTC
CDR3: CASKVYAQGGSYEQYF

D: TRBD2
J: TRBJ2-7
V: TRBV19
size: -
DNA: TGTGCCAGTAGCCCTGGACTAGCGGGAGGAGGCTACGAGCAGTACTTC
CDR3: CASSPGLAGGGYEQYF

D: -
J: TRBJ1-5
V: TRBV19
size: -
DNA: TGTGCCAGTAGTATTCCGGGACGGACCAATCAGCCCCAGCATTTT
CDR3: CASSIPGRTNQPQHF

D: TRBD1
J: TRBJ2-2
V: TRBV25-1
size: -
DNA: TGTGCCAGCACCAGGGGGGACAGGGTCACCGGGGAGCTGTTTTTT
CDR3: CASTRGDRVTGELFF

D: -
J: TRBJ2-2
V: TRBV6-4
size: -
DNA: TGTGCCAGCAGTCCACGCCCTACCGGTACCACCGGGGAGCTGTTTTTT
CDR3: CASSPRPTGTTGELFF

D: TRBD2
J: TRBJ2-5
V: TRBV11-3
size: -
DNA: TGTGCCAGCAGCTTATCTGGCTGGCTAGCGGGGGGCGAGGAGACCCAGTACTTC
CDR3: CASSLSGWLAGGEETQYF

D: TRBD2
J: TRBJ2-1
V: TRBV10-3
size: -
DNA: TGTGCCATCAGTGTGGGGCGGGAGGGTACCTACAATGAGCAGTTCTTC
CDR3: CAISVGREGTYNEQFF

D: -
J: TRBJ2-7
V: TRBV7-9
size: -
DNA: TGTGCCAGCAGCCCACCCCTCCAGCCCAGGGGCTACGAGCAGTACTTC
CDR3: CASSPPLQPRGYEQYF

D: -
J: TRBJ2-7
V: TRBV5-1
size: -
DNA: TGCGCCAGCAGCTTGCTATCTGGGGACTCCTACGAGCAGTACTTC
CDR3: CASSLLSGDSYEQYF

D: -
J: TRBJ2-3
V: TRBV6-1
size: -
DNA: TGTGCCAGCAGTGAATGGCGGAGCACAGATACGCAGTATTTT
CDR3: CASSEWRSTDTQYF

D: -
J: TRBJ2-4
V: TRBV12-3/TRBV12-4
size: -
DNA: TGTGCCAGCAGCCGCCAAAACATTCAGTACTTC
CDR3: CASSRQNIQYF

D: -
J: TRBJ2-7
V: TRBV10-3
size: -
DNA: TGTGCCATCAGTGAGGGTGATGGACTATCATACGAGCAGTACTTC
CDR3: CAISEGDGLSYEQYF

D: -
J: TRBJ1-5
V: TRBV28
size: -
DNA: TGTGCCAGCAGTTTAGGGGGGGGCTATCAGCCCCAGCATTTT
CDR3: CASSLGGGYQPQHF

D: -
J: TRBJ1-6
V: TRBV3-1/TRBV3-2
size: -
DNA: TGTGCCAGCAGCCAAGTGGACAGTAATTCACCCCTCCACTTT
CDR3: CASSQVDSNSPLHF

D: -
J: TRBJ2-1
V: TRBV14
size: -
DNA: TGTGCCAGCAGCCGGACCATCCCGAGTGAGCAGTTCTTC
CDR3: CASSRTIPSEQFF

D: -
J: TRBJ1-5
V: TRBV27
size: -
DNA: TGTGCCAGCAGTTCAGGGTCCACTAATCAGCCCCAGCATTTT
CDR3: CASSSGSTNQPQHF

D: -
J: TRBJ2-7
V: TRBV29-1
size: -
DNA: TGCAGCGTTGTAAAGGACTCCTACGAGCAGTACTTC
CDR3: CSVVKDSYEQYF

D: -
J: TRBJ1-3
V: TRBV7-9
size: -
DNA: TGTGCCAGCAGCTCTCTCCGAGGGCATGGAAACACCATATATTTT
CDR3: CASSSLRGHGNTIYF

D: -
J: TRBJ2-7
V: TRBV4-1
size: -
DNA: TGCGCCAGCAGCCCCCAGACATCCTACGAGCAGTACTTC
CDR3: CASSPQTSYEQYF

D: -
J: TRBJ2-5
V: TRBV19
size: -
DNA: TGTGCCAGTAGTGGCCGGGACACACAAGAGACCCAGTACTTC
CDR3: CASSGRDTQETQYF

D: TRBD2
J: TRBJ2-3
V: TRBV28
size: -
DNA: TGTGCCAGCAGTCTAATTGTTTTTCTAGCGGGAGGTGGGTCAGATACGCAGTATTTT
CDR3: CASSLIVFLAGGGSDTQYF

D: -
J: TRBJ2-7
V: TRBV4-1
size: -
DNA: TGCGCCAGCAGCCAAGTAGGCGGTGATACCTACGAGCAGTACTTC
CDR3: CASSQVGGDTYEQYF

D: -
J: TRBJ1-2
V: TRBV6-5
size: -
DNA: TGTGCCAGCACCTCGGGGGCAGGGGCAATCGGTGGCTACACCTTC
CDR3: CASTSGAGAIGGYTF

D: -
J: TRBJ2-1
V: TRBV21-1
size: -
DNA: TGTGCCAGCAGCAACTGGGACGGACTAGGTTGGTGGGGTGAGCAGTTCTTC
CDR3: CASSNWDGLGWWGEQFF

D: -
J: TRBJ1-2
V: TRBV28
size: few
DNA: TGTGCCAGCAGTTCTCCTCGGACAAGCAATAACTATGGCTACACCTTC
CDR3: CASSSPRTSNNYGYTF

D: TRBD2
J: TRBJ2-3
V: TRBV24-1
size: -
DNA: TGTGCCACCAGTGATTTGTACGGGGGACTAAGCACAGATACGCAGTATTTT
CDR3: CATSDLYGGLSTDTQYF

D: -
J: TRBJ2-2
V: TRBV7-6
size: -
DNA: TGTGCCAGCAGCCCCCAAACCGGGGAGCTGTTTTTT
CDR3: CASSPQTGELFF

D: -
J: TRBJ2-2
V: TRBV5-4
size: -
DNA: TGTGCCAGCAGCTCCGTTCAGACTAGGTCGAACACCGGGGAGCTGTTTTTT
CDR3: CASSSVQTRSNTGELFF

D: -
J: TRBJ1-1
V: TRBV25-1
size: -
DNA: TGTGCCAGCAGTGAACAGGGGAGGAACACTGAAGCTTTCTTT
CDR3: CASSEQGRNTEAFF

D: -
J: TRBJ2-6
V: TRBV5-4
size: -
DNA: TGTGCCAGCAGCTCTACAGATAGCTCTGGGGCCAACGTCCTGACTTTC
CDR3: CASSSTDSSGANVLTF